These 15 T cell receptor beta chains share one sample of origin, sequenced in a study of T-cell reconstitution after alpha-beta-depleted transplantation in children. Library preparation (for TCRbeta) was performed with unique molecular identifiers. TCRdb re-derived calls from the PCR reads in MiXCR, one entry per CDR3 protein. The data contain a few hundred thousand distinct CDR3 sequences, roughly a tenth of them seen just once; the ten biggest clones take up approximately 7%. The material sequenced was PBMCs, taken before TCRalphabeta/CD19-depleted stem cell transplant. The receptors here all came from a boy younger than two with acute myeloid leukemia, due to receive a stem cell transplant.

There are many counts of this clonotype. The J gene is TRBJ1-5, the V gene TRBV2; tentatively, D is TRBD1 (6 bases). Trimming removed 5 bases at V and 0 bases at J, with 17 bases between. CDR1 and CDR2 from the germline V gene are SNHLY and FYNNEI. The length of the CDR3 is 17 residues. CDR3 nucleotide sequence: TGTGCCAGCAGTATCCCACAGGGCGATTATAGCAATCAGCCCCAGCATTTT. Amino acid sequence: CASSIPQGDYSNQPQHF. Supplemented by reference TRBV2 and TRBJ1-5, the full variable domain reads EPEVTQTPSHQVTQMGQEVILRCVPISNHLYFYWYRQILGQKVEFLVSFYNNEISEKSEIFDDQFSVERPDGSNFTLKIRSTKLEDSAMYFCASSIPQGDYSNQPQHFGDGTRLSIL.

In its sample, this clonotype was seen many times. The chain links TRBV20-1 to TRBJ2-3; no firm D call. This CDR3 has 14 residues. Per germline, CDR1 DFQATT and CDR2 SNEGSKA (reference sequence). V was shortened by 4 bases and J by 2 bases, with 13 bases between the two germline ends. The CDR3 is CSAMWSPNTDTQYF. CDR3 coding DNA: TGCAGTGCTATGTGGAGCCCTAACACAGATACGCAGTATTTT.

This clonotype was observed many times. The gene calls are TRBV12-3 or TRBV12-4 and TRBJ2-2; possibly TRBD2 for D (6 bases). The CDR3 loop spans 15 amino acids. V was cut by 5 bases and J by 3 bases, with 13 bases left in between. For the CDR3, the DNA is TGTGCCAGCAGTCCCGGGACTTCTTACACCGGGGAGCTGTTTTTT. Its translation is CASSPGTSYTGELFF.

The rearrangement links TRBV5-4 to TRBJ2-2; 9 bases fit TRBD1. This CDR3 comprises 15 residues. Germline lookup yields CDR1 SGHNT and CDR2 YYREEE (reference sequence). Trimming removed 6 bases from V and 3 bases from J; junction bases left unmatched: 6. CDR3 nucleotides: TGTGCCAGCACCGGGGGACAGGGAGACACCGGGGAGCTGTTTTTT. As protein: CASTGGQGDTGELFF.

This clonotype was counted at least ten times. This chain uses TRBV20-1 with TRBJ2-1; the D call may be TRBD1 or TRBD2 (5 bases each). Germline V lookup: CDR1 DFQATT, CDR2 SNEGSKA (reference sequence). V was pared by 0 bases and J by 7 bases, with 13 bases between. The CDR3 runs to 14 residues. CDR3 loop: CSAREPGLFNEQFF. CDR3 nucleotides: TGCAGTGCTAGAGAACCGGGGCTTTTTAATGAGCAGTTCTTC.

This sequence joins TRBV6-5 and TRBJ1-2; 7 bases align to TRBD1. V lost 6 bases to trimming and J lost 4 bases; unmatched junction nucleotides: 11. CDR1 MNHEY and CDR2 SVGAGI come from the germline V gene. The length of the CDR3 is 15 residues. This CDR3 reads CASSHRGRAPYGYTF. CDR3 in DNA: TGTGCCAGCAGCCACAGGGGCCGCGCACCCTATGGCTACACCTTC.

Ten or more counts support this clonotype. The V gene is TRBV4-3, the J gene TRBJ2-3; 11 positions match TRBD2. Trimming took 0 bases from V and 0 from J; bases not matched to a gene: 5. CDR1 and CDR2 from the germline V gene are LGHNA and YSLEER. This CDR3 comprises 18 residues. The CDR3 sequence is CASSQDGTSGSSTDTQYF. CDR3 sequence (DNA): TGCGCCAGCAGCCAAGACGGGACTAGCGGATCTAGCACAGATACGCAGTATTTT.

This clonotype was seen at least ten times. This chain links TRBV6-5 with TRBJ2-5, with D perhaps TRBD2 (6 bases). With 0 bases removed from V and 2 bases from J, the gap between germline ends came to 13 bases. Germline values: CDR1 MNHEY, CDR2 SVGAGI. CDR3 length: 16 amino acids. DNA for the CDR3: TGTGCCAGCAGTTACTCAGTTCTAGCGATTCAAGAGACCCAGTACTTC. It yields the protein CASSYSVLAIQETQYF.

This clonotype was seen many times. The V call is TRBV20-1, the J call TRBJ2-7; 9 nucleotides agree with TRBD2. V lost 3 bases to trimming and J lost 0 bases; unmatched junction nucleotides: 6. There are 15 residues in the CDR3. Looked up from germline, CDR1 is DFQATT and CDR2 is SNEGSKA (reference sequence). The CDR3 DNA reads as TGCAGTGCTAGCGGTAGCGGGAGAAGCTCCTACGAGCAGTACTTC. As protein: CSASGSGRSSYEQYF.

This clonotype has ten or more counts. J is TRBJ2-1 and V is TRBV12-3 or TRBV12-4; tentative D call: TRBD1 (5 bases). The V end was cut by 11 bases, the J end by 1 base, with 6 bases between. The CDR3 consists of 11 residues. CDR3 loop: CADRSYNEQFF. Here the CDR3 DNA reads TGTGCCGACAGATCCTACAATGAGCAGTTCTTC.

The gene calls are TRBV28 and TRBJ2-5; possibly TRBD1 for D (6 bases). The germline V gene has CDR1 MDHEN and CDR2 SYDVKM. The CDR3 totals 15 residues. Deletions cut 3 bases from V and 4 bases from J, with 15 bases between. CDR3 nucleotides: TGTGCCAGCAGTTTCTATACAGGGAGCGGAGAGACCCAGTACTTC. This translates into CASSFYTGSGETQYF.

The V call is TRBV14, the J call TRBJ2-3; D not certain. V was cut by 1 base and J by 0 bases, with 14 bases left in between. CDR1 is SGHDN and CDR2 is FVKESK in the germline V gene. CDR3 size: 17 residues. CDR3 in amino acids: CASSQGVRVPSTDTQYF. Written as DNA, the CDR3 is TGTGCCAGCAGCCAAGGGGTCCGGGTTCCTAGCACAGATACGCAGTATTTT.

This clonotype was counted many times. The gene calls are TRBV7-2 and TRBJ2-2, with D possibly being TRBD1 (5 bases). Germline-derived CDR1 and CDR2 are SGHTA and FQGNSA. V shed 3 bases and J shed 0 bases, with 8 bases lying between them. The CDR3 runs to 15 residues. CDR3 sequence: CASSLDIANTGELFF. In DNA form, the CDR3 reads TGTGCCAGCAGCTTGGACATCGCGAACACCGGGGAGCTGTTTTTT.

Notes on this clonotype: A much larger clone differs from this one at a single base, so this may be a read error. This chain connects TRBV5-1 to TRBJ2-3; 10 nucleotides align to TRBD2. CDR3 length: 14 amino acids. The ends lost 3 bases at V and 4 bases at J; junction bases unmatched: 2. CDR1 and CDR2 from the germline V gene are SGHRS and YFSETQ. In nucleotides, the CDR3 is TGCGCCAGCAGCTCCGGGACTAGCGCAGATACGCAGTATTTT. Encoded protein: CASSSGTSADTQYF. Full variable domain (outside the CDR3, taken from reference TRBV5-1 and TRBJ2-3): KAGVTQTPRYLIKTRGQQVTLSCSPISGHRSVSWYQQTPGQGLQFLFEYFSETQRNKGNFPGRFSGRQFSNSRSEMNVSTLELGDSALYLCASSSGTSADTQYFGPGTRLTVL.

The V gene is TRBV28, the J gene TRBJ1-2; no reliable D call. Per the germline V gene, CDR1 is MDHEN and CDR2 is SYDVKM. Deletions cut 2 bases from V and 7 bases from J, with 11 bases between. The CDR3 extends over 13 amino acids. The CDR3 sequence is CASSLQEAGGYTF. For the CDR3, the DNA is TGTGCCAGCAGTTTACAGGAGGCTGGTGGCTACACCTTC.